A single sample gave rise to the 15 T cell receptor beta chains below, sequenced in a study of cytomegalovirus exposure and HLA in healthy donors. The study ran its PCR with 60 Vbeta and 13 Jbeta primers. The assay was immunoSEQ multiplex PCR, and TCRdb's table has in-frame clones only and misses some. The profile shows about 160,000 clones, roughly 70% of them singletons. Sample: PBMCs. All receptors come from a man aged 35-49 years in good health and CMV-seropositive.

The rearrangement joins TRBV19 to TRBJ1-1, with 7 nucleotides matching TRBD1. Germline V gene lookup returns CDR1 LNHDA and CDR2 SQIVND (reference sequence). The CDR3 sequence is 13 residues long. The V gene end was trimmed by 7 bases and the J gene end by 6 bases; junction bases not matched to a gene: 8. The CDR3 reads CASKRQGDSEAFF. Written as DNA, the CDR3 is TGTGCCAGTAAGCGGCAGGGGGACTCTGAAGCTTTCTTT.

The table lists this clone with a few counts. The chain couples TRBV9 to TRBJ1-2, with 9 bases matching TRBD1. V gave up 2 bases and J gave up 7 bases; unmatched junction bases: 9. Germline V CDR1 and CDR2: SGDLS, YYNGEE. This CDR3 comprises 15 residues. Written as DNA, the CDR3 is TGTGCCAGCAGCGTGGGACAGGGATTGACGCGTGGCTACACCTTC. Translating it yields CASSVGQGLTRGYTF.

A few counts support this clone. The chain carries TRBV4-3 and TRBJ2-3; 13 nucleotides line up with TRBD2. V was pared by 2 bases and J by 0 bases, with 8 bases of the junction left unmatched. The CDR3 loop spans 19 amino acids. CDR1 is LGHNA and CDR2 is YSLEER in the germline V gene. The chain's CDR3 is CASSQPPLAGGFSTDTQYF. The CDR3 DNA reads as TGCGCCAGCAGCCAACCCCCACTAGCGGGGGGGTTTAGCACAGATACGCAGTATTTT.

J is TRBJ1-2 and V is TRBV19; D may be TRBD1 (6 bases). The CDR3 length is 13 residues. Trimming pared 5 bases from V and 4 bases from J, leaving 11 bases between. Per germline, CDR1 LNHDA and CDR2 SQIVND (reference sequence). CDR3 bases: TGTGCCAGTAGTTTCGACAGGCCCTATGGCTACACCTTC. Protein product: CASSFDRPYGYTF. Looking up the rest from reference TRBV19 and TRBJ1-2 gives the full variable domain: DGGITQSPKYLFRKEGQNVTLSCEQNLNHDAMYWYRQDPGQGLRLIYYSQIVNDFQKGDIAEGYSVSREKKESFPLTVTSAQKNPTAFYLCASSFDRPYGYTFGSGTRLTVV.

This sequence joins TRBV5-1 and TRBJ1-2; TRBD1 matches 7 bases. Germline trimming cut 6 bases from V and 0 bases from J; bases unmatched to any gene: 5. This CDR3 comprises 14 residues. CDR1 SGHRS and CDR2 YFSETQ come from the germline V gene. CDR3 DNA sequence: TGCGCCAGCACCTGGGACAGATCTAACTATGGCTACACCTTC. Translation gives CASTWDRSNYGYTF.

The CDR3 region is CASKDRGLPGGYTF. For the CDR3, the DNA is TGTGCCAGCAAGGACAGGGGACTCCCGGGGGGCTACACCTTC. J is TRBJ1-2 and V is TRBV6-1; 9 bases line up with TRBD1. J lost 8 bases, V lost 7 bases, and 11 bases had no gene match. Germline values: CDR1 MNHNS, CDR2 SASEGT. The CDR3 is made up of 14 amino acids.

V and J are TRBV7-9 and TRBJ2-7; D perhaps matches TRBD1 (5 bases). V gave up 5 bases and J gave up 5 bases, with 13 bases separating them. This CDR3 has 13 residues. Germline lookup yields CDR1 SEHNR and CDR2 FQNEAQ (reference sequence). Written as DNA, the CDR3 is TGTGCCAGCAGCCAGGACATATGGGACGAGCAGTACTTC. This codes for CASSQDIWDEQYF.

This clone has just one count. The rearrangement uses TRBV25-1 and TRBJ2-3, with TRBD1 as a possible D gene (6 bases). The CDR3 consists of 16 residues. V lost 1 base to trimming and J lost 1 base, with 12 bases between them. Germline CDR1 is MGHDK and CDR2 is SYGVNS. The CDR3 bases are TGTGCCAGCAGTGAATCGGGCAGGGGAGGCACAGATACGCAGTATTTT. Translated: CASSESGRGGTDTQYF. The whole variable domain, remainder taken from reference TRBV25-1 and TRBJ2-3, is EADIYQTPRYLVIGTGKKITLECSQTMGHDKMYWYQQDPGMELHLIHYSYGVNSTEKGDLSSESTVSRIRTEHFPLTLESARPSHTSQYLCASSESGRGGTDTQYFGPGTRLTVL.

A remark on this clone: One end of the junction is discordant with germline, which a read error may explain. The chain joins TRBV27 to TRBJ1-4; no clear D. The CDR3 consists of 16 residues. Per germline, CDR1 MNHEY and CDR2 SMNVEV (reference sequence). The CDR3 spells CASRKRVVSTNEKLFF. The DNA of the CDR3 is TGTGCCAGCCGGAAAAGAGTCGTGTCAACTAATGAAAAACTGTTCTTT.

CDR3 region: CASSSTRRGSSTGELFF. The CDR3 DNA reads TGTGCCAGCAGCTCCACTCGTCGGGGATCGAGCACCGGGGAGCTGTTTTTT. V gene TRBV7-8 combines with J gene TRBJ2-2; maybe TRBD2 (5 bases). V shed 4 bases and J shed 4 bases, with 19 bases lying between them. Germline loops: CDR1 SGHVS, CDR2 FQNEAQ. The CDR3 length is 17 residues.

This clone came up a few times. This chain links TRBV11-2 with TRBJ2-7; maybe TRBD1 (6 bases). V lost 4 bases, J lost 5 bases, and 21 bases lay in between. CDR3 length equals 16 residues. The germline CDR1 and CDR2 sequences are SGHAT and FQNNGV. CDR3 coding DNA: TGTGCCAGCAGCTCCCTTTCCGGGACATCACCGAACGAGCAGTACTTC. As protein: CASSSLSGTSPNEQYF.

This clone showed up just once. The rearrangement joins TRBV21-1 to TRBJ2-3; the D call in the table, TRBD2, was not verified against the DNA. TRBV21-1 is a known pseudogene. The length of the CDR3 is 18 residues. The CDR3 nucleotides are TGTGCCAGCAGCGCTGGACTAGCGACTTCCTCTAGCACAGATACGCAGTATTTT. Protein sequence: CASSAGLATSSSTDTQYF.

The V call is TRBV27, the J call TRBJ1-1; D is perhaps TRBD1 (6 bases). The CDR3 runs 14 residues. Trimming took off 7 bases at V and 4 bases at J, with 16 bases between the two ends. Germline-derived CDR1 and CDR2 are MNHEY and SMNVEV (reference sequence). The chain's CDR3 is CASTRGGVGTEAFF. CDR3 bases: TGTGCCAGCACTCGAGGGGGGGTGGGCACTGAAGCTTTCTTT.

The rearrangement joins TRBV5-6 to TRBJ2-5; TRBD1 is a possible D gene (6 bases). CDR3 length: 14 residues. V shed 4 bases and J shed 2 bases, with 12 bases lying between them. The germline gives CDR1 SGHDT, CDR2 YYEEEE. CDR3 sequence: CASSKRDTQETQYF. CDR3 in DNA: TGTGCCAGCAGCAAACGGGACACTCAAGAGACCCAGTACTTC.

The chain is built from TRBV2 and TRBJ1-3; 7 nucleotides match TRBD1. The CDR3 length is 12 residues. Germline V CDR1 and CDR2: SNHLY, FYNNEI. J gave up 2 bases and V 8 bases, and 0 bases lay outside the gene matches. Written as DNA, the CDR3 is TGTGCCAGCGACAGGGCTGGAAACACCATATATTTT. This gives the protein CASDRAGNTIYF.